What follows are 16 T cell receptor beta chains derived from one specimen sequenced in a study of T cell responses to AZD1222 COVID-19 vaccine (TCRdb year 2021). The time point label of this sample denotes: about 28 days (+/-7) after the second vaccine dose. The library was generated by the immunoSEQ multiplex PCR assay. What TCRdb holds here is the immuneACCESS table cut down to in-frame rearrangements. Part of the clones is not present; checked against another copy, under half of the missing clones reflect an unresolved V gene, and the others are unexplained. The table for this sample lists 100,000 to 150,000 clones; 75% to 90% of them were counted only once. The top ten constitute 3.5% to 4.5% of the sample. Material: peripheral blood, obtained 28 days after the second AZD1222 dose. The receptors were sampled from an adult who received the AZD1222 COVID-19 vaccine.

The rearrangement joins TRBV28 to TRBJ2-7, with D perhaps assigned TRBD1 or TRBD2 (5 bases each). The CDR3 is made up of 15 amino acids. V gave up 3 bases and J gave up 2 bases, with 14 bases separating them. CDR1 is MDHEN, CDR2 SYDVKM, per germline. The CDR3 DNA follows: TGTGCCAGCAGTTTCGTTGACAGCGGTACCTACGAGCAGTACTTC. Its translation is CASSFVDSGTYEQYF.

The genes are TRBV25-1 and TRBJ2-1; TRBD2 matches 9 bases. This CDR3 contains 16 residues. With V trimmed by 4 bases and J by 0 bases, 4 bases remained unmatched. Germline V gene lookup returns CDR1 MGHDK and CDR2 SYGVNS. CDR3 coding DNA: TGTGCCAGCAGTGTCAGCGGGGGGAGCTCCTACAATGAGCAGTTCTTC. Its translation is CASSVSGGSSYNEQFF.

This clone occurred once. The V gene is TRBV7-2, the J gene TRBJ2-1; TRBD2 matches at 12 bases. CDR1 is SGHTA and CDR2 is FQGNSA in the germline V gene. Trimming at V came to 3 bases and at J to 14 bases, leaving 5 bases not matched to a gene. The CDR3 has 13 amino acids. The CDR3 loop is CASSFASGGDKFF. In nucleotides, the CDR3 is TGTGCCAGCAGCTTTGCTAGCGGGGGGGATAAGTTCTTC.

The CDR3 DNA sequence: TGTGCCAGCAGTGAAGTCCCGACAGGGCTTGGCCACAATGAGCAGTTCTTC. It encodes CASSEVPTGLGHNEQFF. The chain combines TRBV25-1 with TRBJ2-1; 7 positions agree with TRBD1. V was pared by 2 bases and J by 5 bases, with 12 bases of the junction left unmatched. The length of the CDR3 is 17 residues. Germline loops: CDR1 MGHDK, CDR2 SYGVNS.

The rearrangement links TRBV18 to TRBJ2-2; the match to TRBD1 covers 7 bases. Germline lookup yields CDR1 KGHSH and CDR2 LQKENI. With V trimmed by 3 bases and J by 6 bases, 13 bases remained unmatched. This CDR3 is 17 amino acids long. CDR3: CASSPRPPGTAAGELFF. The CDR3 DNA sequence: TGTGCCAGCTCACCTCGACCACCGGGGACAGCAGCCGGGGAGCTGTTTTTT.

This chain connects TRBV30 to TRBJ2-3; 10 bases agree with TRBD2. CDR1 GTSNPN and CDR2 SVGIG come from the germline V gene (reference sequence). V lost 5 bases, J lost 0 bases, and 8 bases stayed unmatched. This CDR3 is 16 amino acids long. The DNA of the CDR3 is TGTGCCTGGTCTCTAGCGGGGGCGACTAGCACAGATACGCAGTATTTT. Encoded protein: CAWSLAGATSTDTQYF.

The CDR3 protein is CATSDWTSNQPQHF. In nucleotides, the CDR3 is TGTGCCACCAGTGATTGGACAAGCAATCAGCCCCAGCATTTT. The rearrangement links TRBV24-1 to TRBJ1-5; D is possibly TRBD1 (5 bases). V lost 2 bases and J lost 1, with 5 bases in between. The CDR3 is 14 amino acids. Germline V gene data show CDR1 as KGHDR and CDR2 as SFDVKD.

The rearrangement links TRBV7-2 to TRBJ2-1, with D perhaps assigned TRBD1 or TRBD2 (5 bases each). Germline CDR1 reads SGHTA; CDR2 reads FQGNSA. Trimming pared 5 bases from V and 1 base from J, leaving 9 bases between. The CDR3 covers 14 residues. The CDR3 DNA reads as TGTGCCAGCAGCCGGGGCGGGTCCTACAATGAGCAGTTCTTC. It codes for CASSRGGSYNEQFF.

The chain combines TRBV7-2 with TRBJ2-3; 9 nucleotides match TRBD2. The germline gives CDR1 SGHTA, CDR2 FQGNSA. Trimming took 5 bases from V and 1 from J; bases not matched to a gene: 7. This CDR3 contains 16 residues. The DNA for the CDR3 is TGTGCCAGCAGCCCCCTGGTAGCGGGGGGCACAGATACGCAGTATTTT. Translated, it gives CASSPLVAGGTDTQYF.

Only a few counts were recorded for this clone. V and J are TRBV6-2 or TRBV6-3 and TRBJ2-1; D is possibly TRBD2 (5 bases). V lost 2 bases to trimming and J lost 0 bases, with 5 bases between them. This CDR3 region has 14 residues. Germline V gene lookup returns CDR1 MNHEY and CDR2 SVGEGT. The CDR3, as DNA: TGTGCCAGCAGTTACGGGAGCTCCTACAATGAGCAGTTCTTC. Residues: CASSYGSSYNEQFF.

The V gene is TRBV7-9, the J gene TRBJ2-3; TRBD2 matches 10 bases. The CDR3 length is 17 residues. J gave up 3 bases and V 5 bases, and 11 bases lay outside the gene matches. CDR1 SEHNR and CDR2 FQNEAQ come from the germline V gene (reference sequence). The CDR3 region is CASSPGEVAGGTDTQYF. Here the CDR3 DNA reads TGTGCCAGCAGCCCCGGGGAAGTAGCGGGGGGTACAGATACGCAGTATTTT.

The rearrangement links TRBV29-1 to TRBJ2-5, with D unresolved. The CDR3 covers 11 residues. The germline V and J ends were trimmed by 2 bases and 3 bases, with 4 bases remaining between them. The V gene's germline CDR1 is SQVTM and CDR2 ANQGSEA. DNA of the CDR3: TGCAGCGTTGAATTGAAAGAGACCCAGTACTTC. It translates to CSVELKETQYF.

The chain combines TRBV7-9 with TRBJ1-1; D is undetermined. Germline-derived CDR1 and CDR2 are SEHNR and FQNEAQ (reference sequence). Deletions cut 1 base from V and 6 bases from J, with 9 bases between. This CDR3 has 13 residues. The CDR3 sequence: CASSLVARAEAFF. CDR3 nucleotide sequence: TGTGCCAGCAGCTTAGTCGCGAGGGCTGAAGCTTTCTTT.

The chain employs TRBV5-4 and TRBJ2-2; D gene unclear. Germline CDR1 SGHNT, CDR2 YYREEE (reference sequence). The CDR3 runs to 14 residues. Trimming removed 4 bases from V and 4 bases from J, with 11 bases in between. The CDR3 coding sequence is TGTGCCAGCAGCCCCCAGCGAGCCACCGGGGAGCTGTTTTTT. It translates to CASSPQRATGELFF. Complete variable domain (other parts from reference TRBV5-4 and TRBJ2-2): ETGVTQSPTHLIKTRGQQVTLRCSSQSGHNTVSWYQQALGQGPQFIFQYYREEENGRGNFPPRFSGLQFPNYSSELNVNALELDDSALYLCASSPQRATGELFFGEGSRLTVL.

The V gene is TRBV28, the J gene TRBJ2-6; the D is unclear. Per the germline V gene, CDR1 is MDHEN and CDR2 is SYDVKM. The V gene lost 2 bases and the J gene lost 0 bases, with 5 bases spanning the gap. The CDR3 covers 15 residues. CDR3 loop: CASSLDSSGANVLTF. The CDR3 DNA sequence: TGTGCCAGCAGTTTAGATAGCTCTGGGGCCAACGTCCTGACTTTC.

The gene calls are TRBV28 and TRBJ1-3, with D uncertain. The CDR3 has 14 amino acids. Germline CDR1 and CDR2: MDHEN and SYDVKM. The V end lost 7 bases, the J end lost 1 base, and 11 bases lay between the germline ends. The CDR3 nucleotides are TGTGCCAGCAACCCAAGCGGATCTGGAAACACCATATATTTT. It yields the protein CASNPSGSGNTIYF. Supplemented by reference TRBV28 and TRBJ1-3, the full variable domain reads DVKVTQSSRYLVKRTGEKVFLECVQDMDHENMFWYRQDPGLGLRLIYFSYDVKMKEKGDIPEGYSVSREKKERFSLILESASTNQTSMYLCASNPSGSGNTIYFGEGSWLTVV.